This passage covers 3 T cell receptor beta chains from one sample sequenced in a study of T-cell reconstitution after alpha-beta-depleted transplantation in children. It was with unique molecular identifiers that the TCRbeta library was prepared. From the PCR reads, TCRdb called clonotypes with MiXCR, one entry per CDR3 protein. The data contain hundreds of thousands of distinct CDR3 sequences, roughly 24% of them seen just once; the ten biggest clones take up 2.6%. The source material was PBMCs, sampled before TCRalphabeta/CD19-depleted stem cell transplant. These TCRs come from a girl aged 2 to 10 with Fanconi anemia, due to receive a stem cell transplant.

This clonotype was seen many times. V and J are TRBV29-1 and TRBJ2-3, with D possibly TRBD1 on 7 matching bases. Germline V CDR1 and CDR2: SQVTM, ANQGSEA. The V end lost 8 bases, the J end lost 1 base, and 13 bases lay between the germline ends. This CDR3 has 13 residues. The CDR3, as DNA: TGCAGCCTTGGGGGGACAGGCACAGATACGCAGTATTTT. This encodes CSLGGTGTDTQYF.

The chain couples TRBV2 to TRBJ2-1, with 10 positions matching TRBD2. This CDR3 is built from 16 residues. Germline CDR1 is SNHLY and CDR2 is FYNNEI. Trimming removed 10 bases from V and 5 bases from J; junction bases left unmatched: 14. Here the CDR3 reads CATLRTLAGTNNEQFF. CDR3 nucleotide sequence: TGTGCCACGCTACGAACACTAGCGGGAACGAACAATGAGCAGTTCTTC.

CDR3: CASSFVWSAPNNEQFF. The CDR3 DNA reads as TGCGCCAGCAGCTTTGTATGGAGTGCCCCAAACAATGAGCAGTTCTTC. This chain joins TRBV5-1 and TRBJ2-1; D not resolved. Germline V gives CDR1 SGHRS, CDR2 YFSETQ. With 2 bases removed from V and 5 bases from J, the gap between germline ends came to 17 bases. The CDR3 runs to 16 residues.